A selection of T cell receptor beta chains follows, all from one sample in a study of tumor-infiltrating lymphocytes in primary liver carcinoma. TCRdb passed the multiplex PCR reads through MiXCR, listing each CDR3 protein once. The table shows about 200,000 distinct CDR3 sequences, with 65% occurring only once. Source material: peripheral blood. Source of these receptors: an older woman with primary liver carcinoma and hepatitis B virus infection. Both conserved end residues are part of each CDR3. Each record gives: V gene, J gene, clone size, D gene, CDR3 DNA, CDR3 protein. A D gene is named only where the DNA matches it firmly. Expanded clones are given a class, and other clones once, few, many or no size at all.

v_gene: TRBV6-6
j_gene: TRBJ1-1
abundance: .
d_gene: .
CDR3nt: TGTACCGGCAGTTTGCAGGGACTAACTGAAGCTTTCTTT
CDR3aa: CTGSLQGLTEAFF

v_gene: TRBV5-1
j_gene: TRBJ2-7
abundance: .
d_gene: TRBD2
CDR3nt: TGCTCCAACAGGGTCGGTGGCGGGAGGACCGAGCAGTACTTC
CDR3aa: CSNRVGGGRTEQYF

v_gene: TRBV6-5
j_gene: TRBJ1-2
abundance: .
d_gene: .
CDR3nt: TGTGCCAGCAGTTATAGTTACGGGGGGGCCAAGTATGGCTACACCTTC
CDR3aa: CASSYSYGGAKYGYTF

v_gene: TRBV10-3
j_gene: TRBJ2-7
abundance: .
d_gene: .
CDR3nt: TGTGCCATCAGTGAAAACGAACAGGGGGGGGCCTACGAGCAGTACTTC
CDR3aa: CAISENEQGGAYEQYF

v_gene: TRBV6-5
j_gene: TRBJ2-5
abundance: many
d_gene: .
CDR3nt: TGTGCCAGCAGTTACTCTACCGGGGTTGGGGAGACCCAGTACTTC
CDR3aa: CASSYSTGVGETQYF

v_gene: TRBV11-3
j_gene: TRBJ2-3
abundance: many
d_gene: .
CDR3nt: TGTGCCAGCAGCTTAAGTTATGACTGTTGCCTCCAGACAGATACGCAGTATTTT
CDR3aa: CASSLSYDCCLQTDTQYF

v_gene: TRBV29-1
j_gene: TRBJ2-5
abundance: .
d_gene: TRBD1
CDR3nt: TGCAGCGTTGGACTCTCTCCCGGGACAGGGCCTCTCCAAGAGGCCCAGTACTTC
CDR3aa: CSVGLSPGTGPLQEAQYF

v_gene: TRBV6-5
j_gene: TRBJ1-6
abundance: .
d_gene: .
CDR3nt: TGTGCTAGCAGTTACTCGAATTATCCACCCATCCACTTT
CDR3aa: CASSYSNYPPIHF

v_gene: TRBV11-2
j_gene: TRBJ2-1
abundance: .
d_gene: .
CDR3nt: TGTGTCAGCAGCCTCCGGCGAAGCTCCTACAATGAGCAGTTCTTC
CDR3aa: CVSSLRRSSYNEQFF

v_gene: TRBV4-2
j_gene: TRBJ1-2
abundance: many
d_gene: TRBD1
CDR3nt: TGTGCCAGCAGCTCCACAGGGGTAGATGGCTACACCTTC
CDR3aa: CASSSTGVDGYTF

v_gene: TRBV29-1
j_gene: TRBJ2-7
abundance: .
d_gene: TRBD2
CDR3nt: TGCAGCGTTGAACCTAGCGGTATCTACGAGCAGTACTTT
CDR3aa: CSVEPSGIYEQYF

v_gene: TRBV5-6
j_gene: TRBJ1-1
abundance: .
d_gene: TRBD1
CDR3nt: TGTGCCGGCAGGCAGACAGGGGTGAAGACTGAAGCTTTCTTT
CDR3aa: CAGRQTGVKTEAFF

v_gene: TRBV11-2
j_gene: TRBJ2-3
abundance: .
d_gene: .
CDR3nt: TGTGCCAGCAGCGTACTCGTCTGCACAGATACGCAGTATTTT
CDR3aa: CASSVLVCTDTQYF

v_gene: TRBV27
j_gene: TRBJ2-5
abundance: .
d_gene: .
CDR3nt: TGTACCAGCAGTTTGCTCGGGACCATTGGGGAGACCCAGTACTTC
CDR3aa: CTSSLLGTIGETQYF

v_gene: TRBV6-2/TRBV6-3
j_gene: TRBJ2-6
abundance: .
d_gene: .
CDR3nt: TGTGCCATCAGTTACGCGGGACTCTCTGGGGCCAACGTCCTGACCTTC
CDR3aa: CAISYAGLSGANVLTF

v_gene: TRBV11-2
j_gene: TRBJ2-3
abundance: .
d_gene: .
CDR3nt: TGTGCCAGCAGCCCAGCCTGGGGGCTTGGAGATGCGCAGTATTTT
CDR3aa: CASSPAWGLGDAQYF

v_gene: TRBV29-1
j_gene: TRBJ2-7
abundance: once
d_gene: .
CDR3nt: TGCAGCGTCGGAGAGCCCCGCTACGAGCAGTACTTC
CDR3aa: CSVGEPRYEQYF